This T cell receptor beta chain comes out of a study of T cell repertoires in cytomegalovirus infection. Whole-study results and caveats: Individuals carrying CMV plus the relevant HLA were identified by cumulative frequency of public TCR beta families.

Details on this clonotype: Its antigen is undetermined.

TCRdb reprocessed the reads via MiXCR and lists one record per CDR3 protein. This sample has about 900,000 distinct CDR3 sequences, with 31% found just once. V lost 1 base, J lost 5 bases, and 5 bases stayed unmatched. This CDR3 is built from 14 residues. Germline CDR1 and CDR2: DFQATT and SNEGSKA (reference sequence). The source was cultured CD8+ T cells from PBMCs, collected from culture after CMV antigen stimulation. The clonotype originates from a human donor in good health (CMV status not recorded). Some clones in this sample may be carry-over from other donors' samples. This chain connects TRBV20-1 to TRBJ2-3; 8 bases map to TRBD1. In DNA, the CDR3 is TGCAGTGCTAGAGCCCAGGGGGCGGGAGATACGCAGTATTTT. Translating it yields CSARAQGAGDTQYF.